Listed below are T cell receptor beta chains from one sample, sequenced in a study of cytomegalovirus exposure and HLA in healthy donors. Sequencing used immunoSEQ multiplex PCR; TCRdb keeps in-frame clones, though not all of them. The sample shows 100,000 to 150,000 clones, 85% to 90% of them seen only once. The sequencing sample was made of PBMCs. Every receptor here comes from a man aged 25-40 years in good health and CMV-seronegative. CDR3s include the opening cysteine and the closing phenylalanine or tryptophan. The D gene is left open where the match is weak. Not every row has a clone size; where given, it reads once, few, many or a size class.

CDR3nt: TGTGCCACCAGCAATAGGAGGAACACTGAAGCTTTCTTT
CDR3aa: CATSNRRNTEAFF
j_gene: TRBJ1-1
v_gene: TRBV15
abundance: NA
d_gene: NA

CDR3nt: TGTGCCAGCAGTGAAAGAGGGGACAGGGGCCCTGGAAACACCATATATTTT
CDR3aa: CASSERGDRGPGNTIYF
j_gene: TRBJ1-3
v_gene: TRBV2
abundance: NA
d_gene: TRBD1

CDR3nt: TGCGCCAGCAGCCATCTAGCGGGAGGGCCTGTGGATAGCACAGATACGCAGTATTTT
CDR3aa: CASSHLAGGPVDSTDTQYF
j_gene: TRBJ2-3
v_gene: TRBV4-1
abundance: NA
d_gene: TRBD2

CDR3nt: TGCGCCAGTACTATGGGAGATAGCACCGGGGAGCTGTTTTTT
CDR3aa: CASTMGDSTGELFF
j_gene: TRBJ2-2
v_gene: TRBV5-1
abundance: few
d_gene: NA

CDR3nt: TGTGCCAGCAGGGGCCGGGATACCAAAAACATTCAGTACTTC
CDR3aa: CASRGRDTKNIQYF
j_gene: TRBJ2-4
v_gene: TRBV5-8
abundance: once
d_gene: NA

CDR3nt: TGTGCCTTAACCGGGACAGGGAAGTTATTGGGGGTGACTGAAGCTTTCTTT
CDR3aa: CALTGTGKLLGVTEAFF
j_gene: TRBJ1-1
v_gene: TRBV30
abundance: NA
d_gene: TRBD1

CDR3nt: TGTGCCAGCAGCGTCAATAACCGCCGGGTGGTACAAGAGACCCAGTACTTC
CDR3aa: CASSVNNRRVVQETQYF
j_gene: TRBJ2-5
v_gene: TRBV7-8
abundance: NA
d_gene: NA

CDR3nt: TGCGCCAGCAGCCAAAAAAGTGGGGACGGGAGACGCGACGAGCAGTACTTC
CDR3aa: CASSQKSGDGRRDEQYF
j_gene: TRBJ2-7
v_gene: TRBV4-1
abundance: NA
d_gene: NA

CDR3nt: TGTGCCAGCAGCTTAAGCCTCGGACAGGGGGCTCGGGAGCAGTACTTC
CDR3aa: CASSLSLGQGAREQYF
j_gene: TRBJ2-7
v_gene: TRBV5-4
abundance: NA
d_gene: TRBD1

CDR3nt: TGTGCCAGCAGCTTAGGGGGGCCGTGGGATACGCAGTATTTT
CDR3aa: CASSLGGPWDTQYF
j_gene: TRBJ2-3
v_gene: TRBV7-9
abundance: NA
d_gene: NA

CDR3nt: TGTGCCTGGAGTACCCGGACTAGCGCATATCTCACCGGGGAGCTGTTTTTT
CDR3aa: CAWSTRTSAYLTGELFF
j_gene: TRBJ2-2
v_gene: TRBV30
abundance: NA
d_gene: TRBD2

CDR3nt: TGTGCCAGCAGCTTTGGGACAGGGCCCTACGAGCAGTACTTC
CDR3aa: CASSFGTGPYEQYF
j_gene: TRBJ2-7
v_gene: TRBV7-9
abundance: NA
d_gene: TRBD1